This T cell receptor (beta chain) appears in the sequencing data of a study of T-cell reconstitution after alpha-beta-depleted transplantation in children. Trimming took off 4 bases at V and 4 bases at J, with 14 bases between the two ends. The CDR3 extends over 14 amino acids. Unique molecular identifiers were built into the TCRbeta library. In TCRdb, the PCR reads were re-called with MiXCR into one record per CDR3 protein. The table has some 640,000 distinct CDR3 sequences, around a sixth seen once. The origin of this receptor is a human donor who donated a stem cell graft to a child with acute myeloid leukemia. This sequence joins TRBV12-3 or TRBV12-4 and TRBJ2-7; D remains unclear. The source material was PBMCs from the stem cell graft donor, sampled from the stem cell graft. The CDR3, as DNA: TGTGCCAGCAGTTCCTCTGGGGTGAATTACGAGCAGTACTTC. It specifies CASSSSGVNYEQYF.